A selection of T cell receptor beta chains follows, all from one sample in a study of naive and memory T cell subsets. Each CDR3 protein is one row after TCRdb ran MiXCR on the UMI-ligation and nested PCR reads. The sample holds 99,000 or so distinct CDR3 sequences; around 15% are singletons and the top ten take around 2.7%. Sample: naive CD8+ T cells from blood. Receptors were obtained from a human donor in good health. CDR3s include the opening cysteine and the closing phenylalanine or tryptophan. A D gene is named only where the DNA matches it firmly. Clone size, where shown, is once, few, many, or a class for clones that have expanded.

v_call: TRBV7-9; d_call: -; clone_size: -; cdr3_aa: CASSPPQLMPYF
v_call: TRBV7-9; d_call: -; clone_size: -; cdr3_aa: CASSDALTGQYF
v_call: TRBV12-3/TRBV12-4; d_call: -; clone_size: few; cdr3_aa: CASSLTSWETQYF
v_call: TRBV30; d_call: -; clone_size: few; cdr3_aa: CAWSVTGRNEQFF
v_call: TRBV12-3/TRBV12-4; d_call: TRBD2; clone_size: many; cdr3_aa: CASSFTSGLYNEQFF
v_call: TRBV7-2; d_call: TRBD2; clone_size: -; cdr3_aa: CASSSLEVAGGLEQYF
v_call: TRBV20-1; d_call: -; clone_size: few; cdr3_aa: CSARGQVPGNTIYF
v_call: TRBV4-1; d_call: -; clone_size: -; cdr3_aa: CASSQGPMRDEQYF
v_call: TRBV4-3; d_call: -; clone_size: -; cdr3_aa: CASSSGTRSTDTQYF
v_call: TRBV6-6; d_call: -; clone_size: -; cdr3_aa: CASTSGYEQYF
v_call: TRBV6-2/TRBV6-3; d_call: -; clone_size: -; cdr3_aa: CASSYSTYGYTF
v_call: TRBV6-1; d_call: TRBD2; clone_size: few; cdr3_aa: CASSESGGPYEQYF
v_call: TRBV29-1; d_call: TRBD1; clone_size: few; cdr3_aa: CSVEGQTGTYEQYF
v_call: TRBV4-3; d_call: -; clone_size: many; cdr3_aa: CASSQDNKAKDIQYF
v_call: TRBV7-9; d_call: TRBD1; clone_size: few; cdr3_aa: CASSRRQGRDTDTQYF
v_call: TRBV6-5; d_call: -; clone_size: -; cdr3_aa: CASSYFTDVNSPLHF
v_call: TRBV20-1; d_call: -; clone_size: few; cdr3_aa: CSARGYGGTDTDTQYF
v_call: TRBV4-3; d_call: TRBD2; clone_size: many; cdr3_aa: CASSQDRTSSGELFF
v_call: TRBV12-3/TRBV12-4; d_call: TRBD1; clone_size: few; cdr3_aa: CASSLVGTDYGYTF